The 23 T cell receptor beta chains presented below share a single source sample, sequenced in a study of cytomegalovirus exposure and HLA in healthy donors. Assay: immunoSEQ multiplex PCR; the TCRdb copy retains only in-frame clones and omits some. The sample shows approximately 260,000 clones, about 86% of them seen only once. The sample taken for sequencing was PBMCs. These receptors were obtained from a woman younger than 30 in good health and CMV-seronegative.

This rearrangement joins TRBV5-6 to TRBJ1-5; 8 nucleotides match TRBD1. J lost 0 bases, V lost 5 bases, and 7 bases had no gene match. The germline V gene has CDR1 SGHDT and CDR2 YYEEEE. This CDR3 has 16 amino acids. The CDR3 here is CASSLGQADSNQPQHF. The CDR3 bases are TGTGCCAGCAGTCTGGGACAGGCGGATAGCAATCAGCCCCAGCATTTT.

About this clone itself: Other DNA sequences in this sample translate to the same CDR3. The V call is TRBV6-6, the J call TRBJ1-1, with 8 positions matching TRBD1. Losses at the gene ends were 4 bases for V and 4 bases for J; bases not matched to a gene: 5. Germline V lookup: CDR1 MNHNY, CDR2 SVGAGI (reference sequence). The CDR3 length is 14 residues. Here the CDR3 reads CASSSQGAGTEAFF. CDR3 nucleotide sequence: TGTGCCAGCAGTTCCCAGGGGGCAGGCACTGAAGCTTTCTTT.

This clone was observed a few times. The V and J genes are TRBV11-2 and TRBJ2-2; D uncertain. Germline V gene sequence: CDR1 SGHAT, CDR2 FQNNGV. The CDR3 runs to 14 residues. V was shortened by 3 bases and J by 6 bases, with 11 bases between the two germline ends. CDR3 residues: CASSLLVYAGELFF. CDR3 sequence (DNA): TGTGCCAGCAGCTTGCTAGTCTATGCCGGGGAGCTGTTTTTT.

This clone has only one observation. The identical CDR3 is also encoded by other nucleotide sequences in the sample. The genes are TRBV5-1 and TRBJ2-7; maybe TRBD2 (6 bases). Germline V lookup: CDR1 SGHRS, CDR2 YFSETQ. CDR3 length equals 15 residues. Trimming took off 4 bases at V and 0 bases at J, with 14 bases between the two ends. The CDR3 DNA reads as TGCGCCAGCAGCGGCGGGACGGTTAGCTCCTACGAGCAGTACTTC. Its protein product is CASSGGTVSSYEQYF.

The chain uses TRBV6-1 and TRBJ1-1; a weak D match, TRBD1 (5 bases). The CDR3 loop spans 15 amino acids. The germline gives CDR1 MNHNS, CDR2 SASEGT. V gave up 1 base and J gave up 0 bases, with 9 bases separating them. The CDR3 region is CASSEGGYMNTEAFF. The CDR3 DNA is TGTGCCAGCAGTGAAGGGGGCTACATGAACACTGAAGCTTTCTTT.

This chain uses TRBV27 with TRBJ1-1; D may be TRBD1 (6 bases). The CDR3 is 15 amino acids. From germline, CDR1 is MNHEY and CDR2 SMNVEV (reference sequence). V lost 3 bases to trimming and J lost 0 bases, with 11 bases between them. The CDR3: CASSLGASMNTEAFF. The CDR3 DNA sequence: TGTGCCAGCAGTTTGGGGGCTAGTATGAACACTGAAGCTTTCTTT.

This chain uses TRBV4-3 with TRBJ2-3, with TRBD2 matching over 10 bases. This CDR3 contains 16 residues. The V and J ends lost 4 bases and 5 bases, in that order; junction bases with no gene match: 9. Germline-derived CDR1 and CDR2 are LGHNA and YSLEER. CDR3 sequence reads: CASSPEPSGGRDTQYF. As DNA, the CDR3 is TGCGCCAGCAGCCCCGAACCTAGCGGGGGTAGAGATACGCAGTATTTT.

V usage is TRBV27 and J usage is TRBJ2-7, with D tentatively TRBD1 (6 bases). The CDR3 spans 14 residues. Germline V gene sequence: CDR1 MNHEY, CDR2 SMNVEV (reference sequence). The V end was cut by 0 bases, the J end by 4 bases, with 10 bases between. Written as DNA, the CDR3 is TGTGCCAGCAGTTTATCGACAGGTCAATACGAGCAGTACTTC. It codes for CASSLSTGQYEQYF.

The CDR3 reads CASSLPLPETATSGNTIYF. Written as DNA, the CDR3 is TGTGCCAGCAGTCTACCCCTCCCTGAAACAGCCACCTCTGGAAACACCATATATTTT. This chain links TRBV6-9 with TRBJ1-3; no clear D gene. V was cut by 5 bases and J by 0 bases, with 23 bases left in between. Germline-derived CDR1 and CDR2 are MNHGY and SVAAGI. The CDR3 is 19 amino acids.

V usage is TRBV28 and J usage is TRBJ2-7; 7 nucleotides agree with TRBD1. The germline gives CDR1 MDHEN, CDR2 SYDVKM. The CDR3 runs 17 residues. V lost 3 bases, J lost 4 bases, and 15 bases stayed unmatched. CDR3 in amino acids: CASSFNIGRQGGYEQYF. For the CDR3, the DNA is TGTGCCAGCAGTTTTAACATAGGAAGACAGGGCGGGTACGAGCAGTACTTC.

In DNA form, the CDR3 reads TGTGCCAGCAGCCGGAACGGACAGGGGGCCTACTACGAGCAGTACTTC. Translating it yields CASSRNGQGAYYEQYF. The rearrangement uses TRBV7-2 and TRBJ2-7, with 11 bases identical to TRBD1. The J segment lost 3 bases and the V segment lost 5 bases, leaving 9 bases of the junction unmatched. Germline-derived CDR1 and CDR2 are SGHTA and FQGNSA. This CDR3 has 16 amino acids.

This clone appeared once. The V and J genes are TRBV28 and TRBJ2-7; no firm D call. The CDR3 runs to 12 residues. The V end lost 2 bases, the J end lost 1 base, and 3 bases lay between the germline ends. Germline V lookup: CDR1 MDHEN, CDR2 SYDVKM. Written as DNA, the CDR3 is TGTGCCAGCAGTTTAGAGTCCTACGAGCAGTACTTC. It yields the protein CASSLESYEQYF.

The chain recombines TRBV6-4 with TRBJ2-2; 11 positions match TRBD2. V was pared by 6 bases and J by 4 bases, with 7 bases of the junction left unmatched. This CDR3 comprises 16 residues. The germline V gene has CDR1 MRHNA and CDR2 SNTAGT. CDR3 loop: CASSSLAGGSTGELFF. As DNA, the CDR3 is TGTGCCAGCAGCTCTCTAGCGGGAGGCTCCACCGGGGAGCTGTTTTTT.

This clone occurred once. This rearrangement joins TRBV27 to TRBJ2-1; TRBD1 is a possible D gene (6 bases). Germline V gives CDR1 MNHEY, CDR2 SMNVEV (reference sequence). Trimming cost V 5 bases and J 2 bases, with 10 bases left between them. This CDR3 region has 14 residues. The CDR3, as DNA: TGTGCCAGCAGTCCATGGACAGCCTACAATGAGCAGTTCTTC. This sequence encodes CASSPWTAYNEQFF.

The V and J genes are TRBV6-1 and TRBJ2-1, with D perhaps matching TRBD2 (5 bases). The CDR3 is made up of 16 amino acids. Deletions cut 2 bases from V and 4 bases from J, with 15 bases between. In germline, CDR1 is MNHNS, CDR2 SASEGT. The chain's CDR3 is CASSEHPTEDYNEQFF. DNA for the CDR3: TGTGCCAGCAGTGAACACCCGACGGAGGATTACAATGAGCAGTTCTTC.

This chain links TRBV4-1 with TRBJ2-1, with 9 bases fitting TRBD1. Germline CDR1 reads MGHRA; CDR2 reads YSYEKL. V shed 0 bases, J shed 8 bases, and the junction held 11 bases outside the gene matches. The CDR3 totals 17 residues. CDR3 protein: CASSQDGTGYQPDEQFF. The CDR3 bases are TGCGCCAGCAGCCAAGATGGGACAGGGTACCAGCCCGATGAGCAGTTCTTC.

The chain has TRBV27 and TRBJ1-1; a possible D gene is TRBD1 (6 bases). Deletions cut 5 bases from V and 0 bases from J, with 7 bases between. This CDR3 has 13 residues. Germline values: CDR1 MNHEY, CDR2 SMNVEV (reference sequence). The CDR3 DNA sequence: TGTGCCAGCAGTGGGGGCCTGAACACTGAAGCTTTCTTT. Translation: CASSGGLNTEAFF.

The CDR3 loop is CASRGGYGTHFSVGPSGNTIYF. The CDR3 region has the DNA TGTGCCAGCAGGGGGGGGTACGGGACACACTTCTCCGTAGGGCCCTCTGGAAACACCATATATTTT. This chain connects TRBV27 to TRBJ1-3; D is possibly TRBD1 (6 bases). Germline V lookup: CDR1 MNHEY, CDR2 SMNVEV (reference sequence). The CDR3 covers 22 residues. The ends were cut back, 6 bases at V and 0 bases at J, with 33 bases in the middle.

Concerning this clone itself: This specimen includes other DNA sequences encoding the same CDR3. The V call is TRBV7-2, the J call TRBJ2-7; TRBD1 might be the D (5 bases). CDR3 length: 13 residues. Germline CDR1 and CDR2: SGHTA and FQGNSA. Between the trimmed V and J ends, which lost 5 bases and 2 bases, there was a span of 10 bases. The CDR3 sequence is CASSPDSAYEQYF. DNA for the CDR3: TGTGCCAGCAGCCCCGACAGCGCCTACGAGCAGTACTTC.

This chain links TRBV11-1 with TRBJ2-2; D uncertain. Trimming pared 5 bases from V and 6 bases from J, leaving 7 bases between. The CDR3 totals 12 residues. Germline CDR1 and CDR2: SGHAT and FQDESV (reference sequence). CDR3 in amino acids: CASSPPSGELFF. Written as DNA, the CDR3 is TGTGCCAGCAGCCCTCCGTCCGGGGAGCTGTTTTTT.

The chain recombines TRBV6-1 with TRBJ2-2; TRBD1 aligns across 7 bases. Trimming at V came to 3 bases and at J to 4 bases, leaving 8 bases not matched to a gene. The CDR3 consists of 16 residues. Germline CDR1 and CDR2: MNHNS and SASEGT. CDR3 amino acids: CASSDPTGVGTGELFF. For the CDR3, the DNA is TGTGCCAGCAGTGACCCCACAGGGGTTGGCACCGGGGAGCTGTTTTTT.

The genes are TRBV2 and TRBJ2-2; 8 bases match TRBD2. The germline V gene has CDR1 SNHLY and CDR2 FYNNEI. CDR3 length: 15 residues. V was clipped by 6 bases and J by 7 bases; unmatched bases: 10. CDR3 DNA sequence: TGTGCCAGCAGCGCCCGGGGGGGCCATATCGGGGAGCTGTTTTTT. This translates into CASSARGGHIGELFF. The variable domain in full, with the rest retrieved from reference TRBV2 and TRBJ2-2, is EPEVTQTPSHQVTQMGQEVILRCVPISNHLYFYWYRQILGQKVEFLVSFYNNEISEKSEIFDDQFSVERPDGSNFTLKIRSTKLEDSAMYFCASSARGGHIGELFFGEGSRLTVL.

The CDR3 reads CASSLVLNEKLFF. Here the CDR3 DNA reads TGTGCCAGCAGCTTAGTCCTTAATGAAAAACTGTTTTTT. The gene calls are TRBV11-3 and TRBJ1-4; no definite D call. Trimming left V 1 base short and J 4 bases short, with 4 bases between. Germline values: CDR1 SGHNT, CDR2 YENEEA. The CDR3 has 13 residues.